This T cell receptor beta chain was identified in a study of blood T cell repertoires in COVID-19. About the study: Samples representing acute and convalescent COVID-19 were sourced from the United States, Italy and Spain. PBMCs, B-cell-depleted T cells, or T cells provided the cDNA or gDNA that made up the material.

Authors' data handling: Amplification of reference gene primers was used by the study to estimate nucleated cell counts. TCRdb keeps only in-frame clones here, not all; method: immunoSEQ multiplex PCR. V and J calls and clone size follow that table, whereas D and trimming were derived from the DNA. The sample lists 200,000 to 300,000 clones, around four fifths occurring once. This TCR was recovered from a man in his 60s with acute or convalescent COVID-19. Sequencing input: peripheral blood.

The CDR3 DNA reads as TGTGCCAGCAGCTTCCGTAGCGGGGGGGCCGGTGAGCAGTTCTTC. Residues: CASSFRSGGAGEQFF. This chain links TRBV5-6 with TRBJ2-1; the match to TRBD2 covers 11 bases. Germline CDR1 is SGHDT and CDR2 is YYEEEE. This CDR3 has 15 amino acids. V was pared by 2 bases and J by 9 bases, with 7 bases of the junction left unmatched. Full variable domain (rest looked up from reference TRBV5-6 and TRBJ2-1): DAGVTQSPTHLIKTRGQQVTLRCSPKSGHDTVSWYQQALGQGPQFIFQYYEEEERQRGNFPDRFSGHQFPNYSSELNVNALLLGDSALYLCASSFRSGGAGEQFFGPGTRLTVL.